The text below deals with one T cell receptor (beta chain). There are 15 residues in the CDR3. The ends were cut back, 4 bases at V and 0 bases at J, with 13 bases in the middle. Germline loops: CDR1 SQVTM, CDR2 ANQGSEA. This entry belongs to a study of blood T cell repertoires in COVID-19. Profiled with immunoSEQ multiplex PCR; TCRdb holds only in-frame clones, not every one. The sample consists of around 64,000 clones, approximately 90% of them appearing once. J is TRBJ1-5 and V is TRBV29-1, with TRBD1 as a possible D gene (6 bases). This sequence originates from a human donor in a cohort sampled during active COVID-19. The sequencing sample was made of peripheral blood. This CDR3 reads CSVVVGGYSNQPQHF. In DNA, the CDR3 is TGCAGCGTTGTTGTAGGGGGATATAGCAATCAGCCCCAGCATTTT.